Listed here are 15 T cell receptor beta chains from one sample, sequenced in a study of T cells after yellow fever vaccination. TCRdb reanalysed the 5' RACE reads using MiXCR and keeps one entry per CDR3 protein. The sample lists under 550,000 distinct CDR3 sequences, about a fifth seen once, with about a sixth in the top ten. The material sequenced was PBMCs, taken roughly 20 days after the first yellow fever vaccination. Source of these receptors: a man in his late teens or twenties who received the YFV17D yellow fever vaccine.

V gene TRBV7-3 combines with J gene TRBJ2-3; a possible D gene is TRBD1 (6 bases). The length of the CDR3 is 15 residues. Trimming took 5 bases from V and 8 from J, leaving 20 bases between them. CDR1 is SGHTA and CDR2 is FQGTGA in the germline V gene. The chain's CDR3 is CASSPTGRGQGTQYF. The CDR3, as DNA: TGTGCCAGCAGCCCGACGGGCAGGGGTCAGGGTACGCAGTATTTT. Supplemented by reference TRBV7-3 and TRBJ2-3, the full variable domain reads GAGVSQTPSNKVTEKGKYVELRCDPISGHTALYWYRQSLGQGPEFLIYFQGTGAADDSGLPNDRFFAVRPEGSVSTLKIQRTERGDSAVYLCASSPTGRGQGTQYFGPGTRLTVL.

The chain joins TRBV3-1 to TRBJ2-1; maybe TRBD1 (5 bases). The CDR3 is 15 amino acids. Trimming pared 4 bases from V and 2 bases from J, leaving 12 bases between. Per germline, CDR1 LGHDT and CDR2 YNNKEL (reference sequence). This CDR3 reads CASSLQGGAYNEQFF. The CDR3, as DNA: TGTGCCAGCAGCCTCCAGGGTGGAGCCTACAATGAGCAGTTCTTC.

This chain joins TRBV29-1 and TRBJ2-1; no definite D call. The CDR3 has 12 amino acids. Germline assignment: CDR1 SQVTM and CDR2 ANQGSEA. V was shortened by 3 bases and J by 7 bases, with 10 bases between the two germline ends. In nucleotides, the CDR3 is TGCAGCGTTGACTCCCAAGGGAATGAGCAGTTCTTC. Protein: CSVDSQGNEQFF.

The chain joins TRBV7-6 to TRBJ2-5, with 11 bases that match TRBD2. CDR3 length: 17 amino acids. CDR1 is SGHVS and CDR2 is FNYEAQ in the germline V gene. Trimming took 3 bases from V and 1 from J; bases not matched to a gene: 7. Here the CDR3 DNA reads TGTGCCAGCAGCTTCTTGACTAGCGGGGACCTCCAAGAGACCCAGTACTTC. Translation: CASSFLTSGDLQETQYF.

This clonotype was detected a few times. V and J are TRBV6-1 and TRBJ1-5; D unclear. This CDR3 comprises 16 residues. In germline, CDR1 is MNHNS, CDR2 SASEGT. V lost 2 bases and J 0 bases, leaving 11 bases between the germline ends. The CDR3 reads CASSETAVYSNQPQHF. CDR3 nucleotides: TGTGCCAGCAGTGAAACGGCGGTTTATAGCAATCAGCCCCAGCATTTT.

This chain links TRBV5-1 with TRBJ2-1; weak D call: TRBD1 (5 bases). There are 15 residues in the CDR3. The V and J ends lost 1 base and 6 bases respectively, with 14 bases between them. The V gene's germline CDR1 is SGHRS and CDR2 YFSETQ. The CDR3 nucleotides are TGCGCCAGCAGCTTGAGTCTTCAGGGATCCAATGAGCAGTTCTTC. Encoded protein: CASSLSLQGSNEQFF.

The chain is built from TRBV29-1 and TRBJ2-7; 8 bases agree with TRBD1. CDR1 is SQVTM, CDR2 ANQGSEA, per germline. The CDR3 loop spans 12 amino acids. Unmatched junction bases numbered 4, after V lost 5 bases and J lost 4 bases. The CDR3 spells CSVSQGVYEQYF. DNA for the CDR3: TGCAGCGTTTCACAGGGGGTTTACGAGCAGTACTTC.

This clonotype was found a few times. The CDR3 reads CSARRDRLDTEAFF. The CDR3 DNA follows: TGCAGTGCTAGGAGGGACAGACTAGACACTGAAGCTTTCTTT. V is TRBV20-1 and J is TRBJ1-1, with 7 bases matching TRBD1. The CDR3 sequence is 14 residues long. J lost 3 bases, V lost 3 bases, and 7 bases had no gene match. The germline V gene encodes CDR1 DFQATT and CDR2 SNEGSKA (reference sequence).

This clonotype was counted a few times. CDR3 bases: TGCGCCAGCAGCTTGGAACGGAGAAATTCACCCCTCCACTTT. It is translated as CASSLERRNSPLHF. The V gene is TRBV5-1, the J gene TRBJ1-6; D gene ambiguous. V lost 0 bases, J lost 7 bases, and 8 bases lay in between. CDR1 SGHRS and CDR2 YFSETQ come from the germline V gene. CDR3 size: 14 residues.

In its sample, this clonotype was seen a few times. This chain links TRBV20-1 with TRBJ2-3; 8 bases are shared with TRBD2. The CDR3 length is 16 residues. Germline V gene lookup returns CDR1 DFQATT and CDR2 SNEGSKA (reference sequence). The ends lost 0 bases at V and 4 bases at J; junction bases unmatched: 9. The CDR3 bases are TGCAGTGCTAGAGATACCGGGGGGGCTGTCGCAGATACGCAGTATTTT. It yields the protein CSARDTGGAVADTQYF.

This clonotype was seen only a few times. The rearrangement links TRBV7-9 to TRBJ2-1; the match to TRBD1 covers 7 bases. Germline trimming cut 4 bases from V and 0 bases from J; bases unmatched to any gene: 6. The length of the CDR3 is 16 residues. The germline gives CDR1 SEHNR, CDR2 FQNEAQ (reference sequence). The CDR3, as DNA: TGTGCCAGCAGCTCCATGACAGGGAGCTCCTACAATGAGCAGTTCTTC. As protein: CASSSMTGSSYNEQFF.

The chain carries TRBV13 and TRBJ2-7, with D perhaps given as TRBD1 or TRBD2 (5 bases each). Germline V lookup: CDR1 PRHDT, CDR2 FYEKMQ (reference sequence). The CDR3 is made up of 15 amino acids. V was shortened by 1 base and J by 2 bases, with 12 bases between the two germline ends. The CDR3: CASSLVGTLTYEQYF. CDR3 sequence (DNA): TGTGCCAGCAGCTTAGTGGGGACGTTGACCTACGAGCAGTACTTC.

This clonotype was found a few times. The chain links TRBV5-1 to TRBJ1-1, with D perhaps TRBD1 (5 bases). V lost 0 bases, J lost 2 bases, and 14 bases lay in between. Germline V lookup: CDR1 SGHRS, CDR2 YFSETQ. The CDR3 spans 16 residues. In nucleotides, the CDR3 is TGCGCCAGCAGCTTGGACTCAGGACACAAAAACACTGAAGCTTTCTTT. Translated, it gives CASSLDSGHKNTEAFF.

The V call is TRBV12-3 or TRBV12-4, the J call TRBJ2-5; TRBD2 agrees at 7 bases. The CDR3 sequence is 14 residues long. With V trimmed by 5 bases and J by 5 bases, 8 bases remained unmatched. The CDR3 DNA sequence: TGTGCCAGCAGTGCCTCTAGCGGAGTGGAGACCCAGTACTTC. Its translation: CASSASSGVETQYF.

In its sample, this clonotype was seen a few times. The chain combines TRBV7-2 with TRBJ2-3; unclear D gene. The CDR3 contains 14 residues. Germline V CDR1 and CDR2: SGHTA, FQGNSA. V was pared by 4 bases and J by 0 bases, with 8 bases between. CDR3 sequence (DNA): TGTGCCAGCAGCTCCTACTCTAGCACAGATACGCAGTATTTT. It is translated as CASSSYSSTDTQYF.